Following are 31 T cell receptor beta chains from one sample sequenced in a study of Graves' ophthalmopathy and Graves' hyperthyroidism. The TCR beta CDR3 regions underwent amplification from RNA transcripts. First-round RT-PCR relied on HTBI primers, and a second-round multiplex PCR came next. Each CDR3 protein is one row after TCRdb ran MiXCR on the multiplex PCR reads. Among fewer than 250,000 distinct CDR3 sequences listed, over 25% were seen once. The sequenced sample was peripheral blood. The receptors stem from a man aged 50 or older with Graves' ophthalmopathy.

In its sample, this clonotype was seen many times. CDR3 sequence (DNA): TGTGCCAGCAGTCAGAACTCGTTGGCCCAGCATTTT. Translation: CASSQNSLAQHF. This chain joins TRBV12-3 or TRBV12-4 and TRBJ1-5; D ambiguous. This CDR3 has 12 residues. V lost 5 bases, J lost 11 bases, and 13 bases lay in between.

This clonotype was seen ten or more times. The J gene is TRBJ2-7, the V gene TRBV30; 7 bases match TRBD2. The germline V gene encodes CDR1 GTSNPN and CDR2 SVGIG (reference sequence). V dropped 0 bases and J dropped 9; count of bases not matched to a gene: 14. This CDR3 is 15 amino acids long. As DNA, the CDR3 is TGTGCCTGGAGTGTACAGACTAGCTCGGCTCGCGGGCAGTACTTC. This translates into CAWSVQTSSARGQYF.

This clonotype was detected ten times or more. The chain carries TRBV12-3 or TRBV12-4 and TRBJ2-5, with 7 bases fitting TRBD1. Unmatched junction bases numbered 6, after V lost 1 base and J lost 4 bases. The CDR3 has 15 residues. The CDR3 bases are TGTGCCAGCAGTTTAGGCGAGGGGGCTGGAGAGACCCAGTACTTC. Residues: CASSLGEGAGETQYF.

This clonotype was found many times. The V and J genes are TRBV5-5 and TRBJ2-7; TRBD2 aligns across 7 bases. CDR3 length: 13 residues. CDR1 and CDR2 from the germline V gene are SGHKS and YYEKEE (reference sequence). V lost 3 bases, J lost 0 bases, and 0 bases stayed unmatched. CDR3 loop: CASSWTSSYEQYF. The CDR3 nucleotides are TGTGCCAGCAGCTGGACTAGCTCCTACGAGCAGTACTTC.

At least ten counts were recorded for this clonotype. The V and J genes are TRBV5-8 and TRBJ2-4, with D hard to call. CDR3 length: 15 amino acids. Germline V lookup: CDR1 SGHTS, CDR2 YDEGEE. The V and J ends lost 5 bases and 0 bases respectively, with 12 bases between them. CDR3 in amino acids: CASSPIRVAKNIQYF. The CDR3 DNA follows: TGTGCCAGCAGTCCGATTAGGGTAGCCAAAAACATTCAGTACTTC.

The chain uses TRBV6-2 or TRBV6-3 and TRBJ2-5; TRBD2 matches 7 bases. Germline V lookup: CDR1 MNHEY, CDR2 SVGEGT. The CDR3 has 14 residues. V shed 5 bases, J shed 3 bases, and the junction held 6 bases outside the gene matches. CDR3 DNA: TGTGCCAGCAGTGGGTCTAGCGGAAAAGAGACCCAGTACTTC. Its translation: CASSGSSGKETQYF.

The CDR3 DNA reads as TGTGCCAGCAGTGGCCGCCAGGGGGTCGAATCCGGGGAGCTGTTTTTT. This sequence encodes CASSGRQGVESGELFF. The chain combines TRBV2 with TRBJ2-2, with 7 bases that match TRBD1. The J segment lost 6 bases and the V segment lost 4 bases, leaving 11 bases of the junction unmatched. The CDR3 runs 16 residues. Germline values: CDR1 SNHLY, CDR2 FYNNEI. The variable domain in full, completed from reference TRBV2 and TRBJ2-2, reads EPEVTQTPSHQVTQMGQEVILRCVPISNHLYFYWYRQILGQKVEFLVSFYNNEISEKSEIFDDQFSVERPDGSNFTLKIRSTKLEDSAMYFCASSGRQGVESGELFFGEGSRLTVL.

This clonotype was counted many times. In nucleotides, the CDR3 is TGTGCCAGCAGCTTGGAAGATTCCAGGTACGAGCAGTACTTC. It yields the protein CASSLEDSRYEQYF. V gene TRBV5-6 combines with J gene TRBJ2-7; D is uncertain. V lost 0 bases to trimming and J lost 4 bases, with 11 bases between them. CDR3 length equals 14 residues. From germline, CDR1 is SGHDT and CDR2 YYEEEE.

The chain's CDR3 is CASTPGGANTEAFF. CDR3 in DNA: TGTGCCAGCACCCCGGGTGGAGCCAACACTGAAGCTTTCTTT. The rearrangement links TRBV11-2 to TRBJ1-1; D is unresolved. Germline V CDR1 and CDR2: SGHAT, FQNNGV. This CDR3 contains 14 residues. V gave up 7 bases and J gave up 2 bases, with 14 bases separating them.

This chain connects TRBV7-2 to TRBJ2-7; 9 nucleotides agree with TRBD1. The germline V gene has CDR1 SGHTA and CDR2 FQGNSA. The CDR3 contains 15 residues. The J segment lost 2 bases and the V segment lost 5 bases, leaving 7 bases of the junction unmatched. The CDR3 sequence: CASSQGQGRAYEQYF. The CDR3 region has the DNA TGTGCCAGCAGCCAGGGACAGGGTAGGGCCTACGAGCAGTACTTC.

This clonotype was counted many times. The CDR3 here is CASSQGTRYDQPQHF. The DNA of the CDR3 is TGTGCCAGCAGCCAAGGGACGCGATACGATCAGCCCCAGCATTTT. This chain uses TRBV3-1 with TRBJ1-5; no clear D gene. The CDR3 runs 15 residues. The germline V gene has CDR1 LGHDT and CDR2 YNNKEL (reference sequence). V lost 1 base, J lost 5 bases, and 12 bases lay in between.

This rearrangement joins TRBV7-9 to TRBJ2-7; D unclear. Germline CDR1 is SEHNR and CDR2 is FQNEAQ (reference sequence). Trimming shortened V by 5 bases and J by 5 bases, and 10 bases separated the two germline ends. The CDR3 has 12 amino acids. The chain's CDR3 is CASSRVADEQYF. DNA of the CDR3: TGTGCCAGCAGCCGTGTGGCGGACGAGCAGTACTTC. Combining the CDR3 with reference TRBV7-9 and TRBJ2-7 gives the whole variable domain DTGVSQNPRHKITKRGQNVTFRCDPISEHNRLYWYRQTLGQGPEFLTYFQNEAQLEKSRLLSDRFSAERPKGSFSTLEIQRTEQGDSAMYLCASSRVADEQYFGPGTRLTVT.

The rearrangement links TRBV29-1 to TRBJ2-5, with D possibly TRBD1 on 6 matching bases. The V and J ends lost 6 bases and 4 bases respectively, with 21 bases between them. Germline CDR1 is SQVTM and CDR2 is ANQGSEA. This CDR3 is built from 15 residues. The DNA for the CDR3 is TGCAGCGTCGACCCAAGGACAGTAACGAGAGAGACCCAGTACTTC. It is translated as CSVDPRTVTRETQYF.

The sample holds many counts of this clonotype. The CDR3 region is CASSWGTGTSGISEQYF. The CDR3 region has the DNA TGCGCCAGCAGCTGGGGTACCGGGACTAGCGGGATAAGCGAGCAGTACTTC. The chain links TRBV5-1 to TRBJ2-7, with 13 bases lining up with TRBD2. Germline-derived CDR1 and CDR2 are SGHRS and YFSETQ. V shed 3 bases, J shed 6 bases, and the junction held 12 bases outside the gene matches. The CDR3 is made up of 17 amino acids.

Ten or more counts support this clonotype. The chain links TRBV14 to TRBJ1-3; D is unclear. CDR1 is SGHDN, CDR2 FVKESK, per germline. The CDR3 has 16 residues. The V end lost 2 bases, the J end lost 0 bases, and 11 bases lay between the germline ends. The CDR3 nucleotides read TGTGCCAGCAGCCAAAAACCAACCAGCTCTGGAAACACCATATATTTT. This translates into CASSQKPTSSGNTIYF. Based on the CDR3 plus reference TRBV14 and TRBJ1-3, the full variable domain is EAGVTQFPSHSVIEKGQTVTLRCDPISGHDNLYWYRRVMGKEIKFLLHFVKESKQDESGMPNNRFLAERTGGTYSTLKVQPAELEDSGVYFCASSQKPTSSGNTIYFGEGSWLTVV.

This clonotype was seen ten or more times. The chain links TRBV6-2 or TRBV6-3 to TRBJ2-6, with unresolved D. This CDR3 is 16 amino acids long. Germline V lookup: CDR1 MNHEY, CDR2 SVGEGT. The germline V and J ends were trimmed by 2 bases and 4 bases, with 12 bases remaining between them. The CDR3 bases are TGTGCCAGCAGTTACCCTCGCCCCTCAGGGGCCAACGTCCTGACTTTC. This encodes CASSYPRPSGANVLTF.

The table lists this clonotype with many counts. The DNA of the CDR3 is TGTGCCAGCAGAGTAACAGGGGCCCATGGAGGGCAGCCCCAGCATTTT. Its translation: CASRVTGAHGGQPQHF. J is TRBJ1-5 and V is TRBV7-8, with 7 bases aligning to TRBD1. Looked up from germline, CDR1 is SGHVS and CDR2 is FQNEAQ. This CDR3 contains 16 residues. The V gene end was trimmed by 6 bases and the J gene end by 7 bases; junction bases not matched to a gene: 15.

Ten or more counts support this clonotype. The chain recombines TRBV20-1 with TRBJ1-5; a possible D gene is TRBD1 (6 bases). The V end lost 7 bases, the J end lost 5 bases, and 12 bases lay between the germline ends. Looked up from germline, CDR1 is DFQATT and CDR2 is SNEGSKA (reference sequence). The CDR3 has 12 residues. The DNA for the CDR3 is TGCAGTGTGGAACAGGGCGATCAGCCCCAGCATTTT. Protein: CSVEQGDQPQHF.

This clonotype was seen ten or more times. The chain has TRBV2 and TRBJ2-3, with 9 nucleotides matching TRBD2. The CDR3 covers 15 residues. Trimming took 3 bases from V and 6 from J; bases not matched to a gene: 7. Germline V lookup: CDR1 SNHLY, CDR2 FYNNEI. CDR3 sequence: CASSDSGSGDDTQYF. As DNA, the CDR3 is TGTGCCAGCAGTGATAGCGGGAGCGGGGACGATACGCAGTATTTT. The full variable domain, rest sourced from reference TRBV2 and TRBJ2-3, is EPEVTQTPSHQVTQMGQEVILRCVPISNHLYFYWYRQILGQKVEFLVSFYNNEISEKSEIFDDQFSVERPDGSNFTLKIRSTKLEDSAMYFCASSDSGSGDDTQYFGPGTRLTVL.

The chain recombines TRBV7-2 with TRBJ2-4; tentative D call: TRBD1 (6 bases). Germline V gene sequence: CDR1 SGHTA, CDR2 FQGNSA. The CDR3 is 14 amino acids. Trimming pared 5 bases from V and 6 bases from J, leaving 14 bases between. The CDR3 reads CASSNGDIRNIQYF. The CDR3 region has the DNA TGTGCCAGCAGCAACGGGGACATTCGAAACATTCAGTACTTC.

This clonotype was picked up many times. The gene calls are TRBV29-1 and TRBJ2-7; D is ambiguous. The CDR3 is 12 amino acids. From germline, CDR1 is SQVTM and CDR2 ANQGSEA. Trimming removed 4 bases from V and 3 bases from J, with 10 bases in between. CDR3 in DNA: TGCAGCGTTGGAGACACCTTCTACGAGCAGTACTTC. Translation gives CSVGDTFYEQYF.

This clonotype was seen repeatedly, ten times or more. J is TRBJ1-1 and V is TRBV4-2, with 7 positions matching TRBD1. This CDR3 has 15 amino acids. Germline CDR1 is LGHNA and CDR2 is YNFKEQ. V lost 2 bases and J lost 1; bases outside the gene matches: 4. The CDR3 sequence: CASSQNRGTNTEAFF. The CDR3 DNA reads as TGTGCCAGCAGCCAAAACAGGGGCACGAACACTGAAGCTTTCTTT.

The chain employs TRBV9 and TRBJ2-7; D gene uncertain. With 1 base removed from V and 5 bases from J, the gap between germline ends came to 10 bases. The CDR3 spans 13 residues. CDR1 SGDLS and CDR2 YYNGEE come from the germline V gene. CDR3 region: CASSVSAGNEQYF. The CDR3 DNA reads as TGTGCCAGCAGCGTATCCGCCGGAAACGAGCAGTACTTC.

This clonotype has at least ten counts. This chain links TRBV6-5 with TRBJ1-4; D unclear. Trimming removed 0 bases at V and 6 bases at J, with 5 bases between. CDR3 length: 13 residues. In germline, CDR1 is MNHEY, CDR2 SVGAGI. CDR3 in amino acids: CASSYSNYEKLFF. Here the CDR3 DNA reads TGTGCCAGCAGTTACTCGAATTATGAAAAACTGTTTTTT.

The V and J genes are TRBV6-1 and TRBJ2-2; tentatively, D is TRBD1 (6 bases). V was trimmed by 6 bases and J by 6 bases, leaving 11 bases between them. Germline V CDR1 and CDR2: MNHNS, SASEGT. The CDR3 contains 13 residues. CDR3 sequence reads: CASRLQGAGELFF. CDR3 nucleotides: TGTGCCAGCAGGCTACAGGGTGCCGGGGAGCTGTTTTTT.

In its sample, this clonotype was seen many times. The chain employs TRBV28 and TRBJ2-7; weak D call: TRBD2 (5 bases). V was trimmed by 2 bases and J by 0 bases, leaving 5 bases between them. Per germline, CDR1 MDHEN and CDR2 SYDVKM. The CDR3 loop spans 13 amino acids. In DNA, the CDR3 is TGTGCCAGCAGTTTACGGGACTCCTACGAGCAGTACTTC. Translating it yields CASSLRDSYEQYF.

In its sample, this clonotype was seen many times. V usage is TRBV5-1 and J usage is TRBJ2-7; 7 positions match TRBD1. Germline CDR1 SGHRS, CDR2 YFSETQ. Trimming at V came to 4 bases and at J to 5 bases, leaving 15 bases not matched to a gene. The CDR3 totals 16 residues. The CDR3 region is CASSEVTGVGSDEQYF. The CDR3 region has the DNA TGCGCCAGCAGCGAGGTTACAGGGGTAGGCTCGGACGAGCAGTACTTC.

The sample holds many counts of this clonotype. The CDR3 spells CASLGQGRYYEQYF. The CDR3 region has the DNA TGTGCCAGCCTTGGGCAGGGTCGGTACTACGAGCAGTACTTC. The chain combines TRBV7-2 with TRBJ2-7; D might be TRBD1 (5 bases). The germline V gene has CDR1 SGHTA and CDR2 FQGNSA. This CDR3 comprises 14 residues. The germline V and J ends were trimmed by 8 bases and 3 bases, with 17 bases remaining between them.

This clonotype was seen repeatedly, ten times or more. The chain links TRBV7-8 to TRBJ1-2, with D possibly being TRBD1 (6 bases). Germline V gene sequence: CDR1 SGHVS, CDR2 FQNEAQ. V shed 5 bases and J shed 8 bases, with 18 bases lying between them. CDR3 size: 14 residues. For the CDR3, the DNA is TGTGCCAGCAGCCCCTCGTGGGGGGCGGAGGGCTACACCTTC. As protein: CASSPSWGAEGYTF.

This clonotype was recorded many times. The chain carries TRBV2 and TRBJ2-7; possibly TRBD2 for D (6 bases). The germline V gene encodes CDR1 SNHLY and CDR2 FYNNEI. CDR3 size: 12 residues. V was pared by 6 bases and J by 4 bases, with 10 bases between. CDR3 amino acids: CASSRLAYEQYF. DNA of the CDR3: TGTGCCAGCAGCCGCCTAGCGTACGAGCAGTACTTC.

This chain uses TRBV20-1 with TRBJ2-5, with 8 positions matching TRBD1. CDR3 length: 14 residues. Unmatched junction bases numbered 8, after V lost 3 bases and J lost 5 bases. Germline CDR1 DFQATT, CDR2 SNEGSKA (reference sequence). This CDR3 reads CSASPPTGVETQYF. CDR3 bases: TGCAGTGCTAGTCCCCCGACAGGGGTGGAGACCCAGTACTTC.